A selection of T cell receptor beta chains follows, all from one sample in a study of T cell repertoires in cytomegalovirus infection. TCRdb passed the reads through MiXCR, listing each CDR3 protein once. This repertoire shows some 200,000 distinct CDR3 sequences, roughly 20% found once; its top ten account for approximately 2.9%. Sequencing input: PBMCs. These receptors were collected from a human donor in good health (CMV status not recorded). Some clones in this sample may be carry-over from other donors' samples. Both conserved end residues are trimmed from each CDR3.

CDR3 protein	V gene	J gene
ASSLFGGEAF	TRBV5-1	TRBJ1-1
ASSPGSYYGYT	TRBV28	TRBJ1-2
ASRWTGNSGFNEQF	TRBV6-5	TRBJ2-1
ASSLGSTNQPQH	TRBV28	TRBJ1-5
ASSLDSDYNEQF	TRBV7-2	TRBJ2-1
ASSFPATEAF	TRBV12-3/TRBV12-4	TRBJ1-1
ASSQDPRNEQY	TRBV4-2	TRBJ2-7
ASSLNGFYGYT	TRBV5-1	TRBJ1-2
ASSQASGLAGAPYEQY	TRBV6-1	TRBJ2-7
ASSLGGQGGTGELF	TRBV5-4	TRBJ2-2
ASSIGTTGKYGYT	TRBV19	TRBJ1-2
SARQDSYEQY	TRBV20-1	TRBJ2-7
ASTARGLAGANTGELF	TRBV19	TRBJ2-2
ASSSSSGNTQY	TRBV7-2	TRBJ2-3
VSSQSGSPYEQY	TRBV6-1	TRBJ2-7
ASSLLRYTEAF	TRBV7-2	TRBJ1-1
ASSYTPGRANNEQF	TRBV9	TRBJ2-1
ASSPDSNNQPQH	TRBV7-8	TRBJ1-5
ASSRGQGAQQGAF	TRBV7-4	TRBJ1-1
ASSFKSGTGPNTGELF	TRBV7-2	TRBJ2-2
ATSRFGDTEAF	TRBV15	TRBJ1-1
ASSLAGGPGNEQF	TRBV18	TRBJ2-1
ASSQDGGYEQY	TRBV3-1	TRBJ2-7
ASSLGLAGVETQY	TRBV7-3	TRBJ2-5
ASSYGGTASNQPQH	TRBV6-6	TRBJ1-5
ASSRASSTDTQY	TRBV6-5	TRBJ2-3
ASSSVLGIQETHY	TRBV5-6	TRBJ2-5
ASSLNSYGYT	TRBV28	TRBJ1-2
ASSVAYEQY	TRBV7-9	TRBJ2-7
ASSLFRDSQNYGYT	TRBV5-5	TRBJ1-2
ASSPDIYNQPQH	TRBV6-2/TRBV6-3	TRBJ1-5
ASSQATGTGGYEQY	TRBV4-3	TRBJ2-7
ASSLRTGGLETQY	TRBV14	TRBJ2-5
SARGASGKETQY	TRBV20-1	TRBJ2-5
ASSSDGIVKSGASGYT	TRBV7-8	TRBJ1-2
SARPPVNTEAF	TRBV20-1	TRBJ1-1
SARDPAGPPGELF	TRBV20-1	TRBJ2-2
ASSESGRGGEGTDTQY	TRBV6-1	TRBJ2-3
ASSSGQGRYGYT	TRBV5-5	TRBJ1-2